The clone carrying this TCR beta chain was detected only once. CDR1 and CDR2 (germline): MNHNY, SVGAGI (reference sequence). CDR3 length equals 13 residues. V dropped 8 bases and J dropped 3 bases, with 13 bases sitting between them. This sample was taken from a study of blood T cell repertoires in COVID-19. Study details: The analysed material was cDNA or gDNA that came from T cells, B-cell-depleted T cells, or PBMCs.

The data were produced by immunoSEQ multiplex PCR, yet TCRdb's version contains in-frame clones alone and is incomplete. This table holds under 400,000 clones, 70% to 90% found once. This receptor was identified in a woman aged 25 to 45 with COVID-19, enrolled during active disease. The chain uses TRBV6-6 and TRBJ1-1; D not resolved. Sequencing was performed on peripheral blood. As DNA, the CDR3 is TGTGCCAGCGCAAGGCGTGAGGACACTGAAGCTTTCTTT. Its protein product is CASARREDTEAFF.